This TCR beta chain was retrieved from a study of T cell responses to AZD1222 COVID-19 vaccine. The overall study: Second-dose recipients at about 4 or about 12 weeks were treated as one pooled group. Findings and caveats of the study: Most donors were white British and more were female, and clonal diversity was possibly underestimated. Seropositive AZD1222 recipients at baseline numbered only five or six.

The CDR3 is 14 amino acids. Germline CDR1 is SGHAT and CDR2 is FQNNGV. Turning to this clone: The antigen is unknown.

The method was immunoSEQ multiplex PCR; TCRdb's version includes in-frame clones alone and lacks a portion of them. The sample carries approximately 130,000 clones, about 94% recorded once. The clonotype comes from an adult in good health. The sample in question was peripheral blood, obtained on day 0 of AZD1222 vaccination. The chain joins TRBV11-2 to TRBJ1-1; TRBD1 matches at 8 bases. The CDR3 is CSSPYGTGNTEAFF. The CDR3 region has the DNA TGTTCGTCCCCTTATGGGACAGGGAACACTGAAGCTTTCTTT.